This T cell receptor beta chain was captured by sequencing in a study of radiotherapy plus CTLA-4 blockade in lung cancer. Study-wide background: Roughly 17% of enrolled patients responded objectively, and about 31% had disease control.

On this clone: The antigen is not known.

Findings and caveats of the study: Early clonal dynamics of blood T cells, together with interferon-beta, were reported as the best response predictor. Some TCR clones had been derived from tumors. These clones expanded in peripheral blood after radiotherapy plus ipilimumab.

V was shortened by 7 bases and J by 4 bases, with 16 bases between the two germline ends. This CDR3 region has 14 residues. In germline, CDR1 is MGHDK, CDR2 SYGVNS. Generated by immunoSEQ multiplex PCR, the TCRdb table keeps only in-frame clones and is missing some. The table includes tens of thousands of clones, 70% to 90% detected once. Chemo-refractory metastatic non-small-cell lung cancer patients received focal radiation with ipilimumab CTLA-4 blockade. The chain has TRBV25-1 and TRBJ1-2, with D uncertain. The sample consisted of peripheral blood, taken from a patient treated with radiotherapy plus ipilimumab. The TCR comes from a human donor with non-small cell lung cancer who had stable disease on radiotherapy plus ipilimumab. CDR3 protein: CASNGEGIPYGYTF. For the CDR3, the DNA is TGTGCCAGCAATGGGGAGGGAATCCCCTATGGCTACACCTTC.